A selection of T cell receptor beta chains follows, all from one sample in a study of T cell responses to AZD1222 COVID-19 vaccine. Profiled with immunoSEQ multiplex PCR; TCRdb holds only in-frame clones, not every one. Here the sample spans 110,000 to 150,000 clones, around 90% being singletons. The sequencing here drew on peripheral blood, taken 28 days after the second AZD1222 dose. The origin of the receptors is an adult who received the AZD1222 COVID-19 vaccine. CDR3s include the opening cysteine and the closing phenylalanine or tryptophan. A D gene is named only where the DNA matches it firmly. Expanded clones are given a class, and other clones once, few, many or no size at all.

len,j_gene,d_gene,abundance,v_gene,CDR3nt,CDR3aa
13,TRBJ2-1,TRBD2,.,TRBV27,TGTGCCAGCAGTCAAGCGGGACACAATGAGCAGTTCTTC,CASSQAGHNEQFF
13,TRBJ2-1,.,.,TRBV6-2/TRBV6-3,TGTGCCAGCAGTTCCCCGTCCCTTGGGGAGCAGTTCTTC,CASSSPSLGEQFF
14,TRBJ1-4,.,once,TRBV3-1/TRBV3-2,TGTGCCAGCAGCCCCGATGGGGCAGAGGAAAAACTGTTTTTT,CASSPDGAEEKLFF
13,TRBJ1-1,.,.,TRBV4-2,TGTGCCAGCAGCCAATTGGAGGGAACAGAAGCTTTCTTT,CASSQLEGTEAFF
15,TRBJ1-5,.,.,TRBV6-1,TGTGCCAGCAGTGAATTCGGGAATGGCAATCAGCCCCAGCATTTT,CASSEFGNGNQPQHF
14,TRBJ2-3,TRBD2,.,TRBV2,TGTGCCAGCAGTACGACTAGCGGGAAAGATACGCAGTATTTT,CASSTTSGKDTQYF
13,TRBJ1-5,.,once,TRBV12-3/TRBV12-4,TGTGCCAGCAGCCCCCGCGAGGCGGAGCCCCAGCATTTT,CASSPREAEPQHF
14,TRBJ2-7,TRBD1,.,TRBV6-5,TGTGCCAGCCTCCGGGACAGGGACCTCTACGAGCAGTACTTC,CASLRDRDLYEQYF
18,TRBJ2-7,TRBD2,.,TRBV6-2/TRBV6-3,TGTGCCAGCAGTTACCCCACTAGCGGGGGGGCAACAGTTTACGAGCAGTACTTC,CASSYPTSGGATVYEQYF
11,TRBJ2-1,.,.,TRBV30,TGTGCCTGGGAAAGTGGGAATGAGCAGTTCTTC,CAWESGNEQFF
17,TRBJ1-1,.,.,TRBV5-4,TGTGCCAGCAGTTCAGATGAAGCCTCTTCAGCGAACACTGAAGCTTTCTTT,CASSSDEASSANTEAFF
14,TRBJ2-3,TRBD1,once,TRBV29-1,TGCAGCGCCAAAACAGGGGGCAATACAGATACGCAGTATTTT,CSAKTGGNTDTQYF
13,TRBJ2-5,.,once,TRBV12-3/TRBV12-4,TGTGCCAGCAGTTTGGGGGCACAGGAGACCCAGTACTTC,CASSLGAQETQYF
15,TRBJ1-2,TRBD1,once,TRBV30,TGTGCCTGGAGTGGGAGTAGACAGGGGGTCAATGGCTACACCTTC,CAWSGSRQGVNGYTF
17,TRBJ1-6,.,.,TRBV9,TGTGCCAGCAGCGTAGTTCTGCCGAGCTCCTATAATTCACCCCTCCACTTT,CASSVVLPSSYNSPLHF
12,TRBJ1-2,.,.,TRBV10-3,TGTGCCATCGAAGAGGAGGTAGTCGGCTACACCTTC,CAIEEEVVGYTF
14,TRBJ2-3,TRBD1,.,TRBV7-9,TGTGCCAGCATGTCGGGACAGAGCACAGATACGCAGTATTTT,CASMSGQSTDTQYF
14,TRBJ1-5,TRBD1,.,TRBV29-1,TGCAGCGTTTTAACAGGGGCGAGCAATCAGCCCCAGCATTTT,CSVLTGASNQPQHF
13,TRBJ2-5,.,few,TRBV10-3,TGTGCCATAGCCCCGGGGGACTCGGAGACCCAGTACTTC,CAIAPGDSETQYF
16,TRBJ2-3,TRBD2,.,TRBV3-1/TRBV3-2,TGTGCCAGCAGCCAGGGGACTAGCGGGGCAACAGATACGCAGTATTTT,CASSQGTSGATDTQYF
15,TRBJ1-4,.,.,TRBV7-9,TGTGCCAGCAGCTTAGGAGGTGGGACTAATGAAAAACTGTTTTTT,CASSLGGGTNEKLFF
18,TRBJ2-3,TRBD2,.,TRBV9,TGTGCCAGCAGCAAAACCGCGAAGGGCGGGGGGCTCACAGATACGCAGTATTTT,CASSKTAKGGGLTDTQYF
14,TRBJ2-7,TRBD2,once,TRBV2,TGTGCCAGTGGCCGGGGGGGCGATATCCACGAGCAGTACTTC,CASGRGGDIHEQYF
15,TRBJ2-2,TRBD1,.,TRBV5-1,TGCGCCAGTGAAAAGACAGGGGGAAACACCGGGGAGCTGTTTTTT,CASEKTGGNTGELFF
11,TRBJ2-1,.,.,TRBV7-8,TGTGCCAGCAGCTTAGCCTCGTTTCAGTTCTTC,CASSLASFQFF
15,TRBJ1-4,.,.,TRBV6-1,TGTGCCAGCAGTGAAGCCAAACGGGCCTATGAAAAACTGTTTTTT,CASSEAKRAYEKLFF
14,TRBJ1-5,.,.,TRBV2,TGTGCCAGCAGTGAAACGGACACCAATCAGCCCCAGCATTTT,CASSETDTNQPQHF
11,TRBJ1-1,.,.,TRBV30,TGTGCCTGTACAGGGATCACTGAAGCTTTCTTT,CACTGITEAFF
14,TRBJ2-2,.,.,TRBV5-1,TGCGCCAGCAGGGCGAGAGCGGACACCGGGGAGCTGTTTTTT,CASRARADTGELFF
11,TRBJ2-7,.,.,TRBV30,TGTGCCTGGACGCGAACCTACGAGCAGTACTTC,CAWTRTYEQYF
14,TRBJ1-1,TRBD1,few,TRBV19,TGTGCCAGTAGTCCGGGACAGATGAACACTGAAGCTTTCTTT,CASSPGQMNTEAFF
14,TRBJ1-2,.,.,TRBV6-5,TGTGCCAGCAGTCGAACCTTGACAGTGTATGCTTGCACCTTC,CASSRTLTVYACTF
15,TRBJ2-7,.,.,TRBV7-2,TGTGCCAGCAGCTTATATCCGGGAGCCGCCTGGGAGCAGTACTTC,CASSLYPGAAWEQYF
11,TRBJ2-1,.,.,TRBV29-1,TGCAGCGCCGACAAGGGGAATGAGCAGTTCTTC,CSADKGNEQFF
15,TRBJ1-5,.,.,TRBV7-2,TGTGCCAGCAGTCAAGGGGCAGGGTGGAATCAGCCCCAGCATTTT,CASSQGAGWNQPQHF
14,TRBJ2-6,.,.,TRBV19,TGTGCCAGTAGTGAGGCCTCTGGGGCCAACGTCCTGACTTTC,CASSEASGANVLTF
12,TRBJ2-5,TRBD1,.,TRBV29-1,TGCAGCGCGATAGACAGGGGAGAGACCCAGTACTTC,CSAIDRGETQYF
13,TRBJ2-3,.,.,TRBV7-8,TGTGCCAGCAGCCGCGGGTGGACAGATACGCAGTATTTT,CASSRGWTDTQYF
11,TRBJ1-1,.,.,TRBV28,TGTGCCAGCAGTCGGGGGGCTGAGGCTTTCTTT,CASSRGAEAFF
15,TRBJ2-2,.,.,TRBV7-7,TGTGCTAGCAGTGACGGGGCATCTGCCTCCGGGGAGCTGTTTTTT,CASSDGASASGELFF
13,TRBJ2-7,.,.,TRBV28,TGTGCCAGCAGTTCCCGGACACCCTACGAGCAGTACTTC,CASSSRTPYEQYF
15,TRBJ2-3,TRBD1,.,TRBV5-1,TGCGCCAGCAGCACAGGACAGGGTAGTACAGATACGCAGTATTTT,CASSTGQGSTDTQYF
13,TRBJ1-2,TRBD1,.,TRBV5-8,TGTGCCAGCAGCCGGACAGGGGGTTGGGGCTACACCTTC,CASSRTGGWGYTF
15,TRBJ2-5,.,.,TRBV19,TGTGCCAGTAGCGACGGACAGCGAAAAGGGGAGACCCAGTACTTC,CASSDGQRKGETQYF
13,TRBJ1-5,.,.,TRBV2,TGTGCCAGTACTCGTGGGAGCAATCAGCCCCAGCATTTT,CASTRGSNQPQHF
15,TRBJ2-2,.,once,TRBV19,TGTGCCAGTAGACGGAGACAGGAAGGCACCGGGGAGCTGTTTTTT,CASRRRQEGTGELFF
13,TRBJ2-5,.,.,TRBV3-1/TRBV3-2,TGTGCCAGCAGCCAAGTCCCGGGAGAGACCCAGTACTTC,CASSQVPGETQYF
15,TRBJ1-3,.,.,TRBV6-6,TGTGCCAGCAGTTATCCGGGACTCGCAGGAAACACCATATATTTT,CASSYPGLAGNTIYF
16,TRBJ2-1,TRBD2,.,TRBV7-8,TGTGCCAGCACTCAACAAAGGCGGGGGGGCTACAATGAGCAGTTCTTC,CASTQQRRGGYNEQFF
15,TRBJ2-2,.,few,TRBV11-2,TGTGCCAGCAGCCGGGTTCGGTCGAACACCGGGGAGCTGTTTTTT,CASSRVRSNTGELFF
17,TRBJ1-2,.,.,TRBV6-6,TGTGCCAGCAGTCAAACACAGTGGATGCTCGGGGACTATGGCTACACCTTC,CASSQTQWMLGDYGYTF